This T cell receptor (beta chain) was sequenced for a study of blood T cell repertoires in COVID-19 (dated by TCRdb to the early 2020s). Some background on the complete study: The collaborator samples originated in the United States, Italy and Spain and spanned the acute and convalescent phases of COVID-19. The prospective study material was composed of cDNA or gDNA derived from T cells, B-cell-depleted T cells, or PBMCs. Deeply sampled blood TCRbeta repertoires from subjects exposed to, actively infected with, or recovered from COVID-19 were included in the dataset. The repertoires were released in a freely available public database meant as a resource for research on the immune response to SARS-CoV-2. The samples were drawn from the first 160 participants of the ongoing ImmuneRACE study and from 950 to 1,500 subjects provided by 6 global collaborators. A de-identified subject ID, COVID-19 status, age in years and sex were almost always included in the sample metadata. HLA class I and class II types, where available, came from metadata supplied by the sample provider rather than from assay-based typing. Results the study describes overall, beyond this receptor: Clinical and demographic metadata were provided uncurated, with the amount varying by source and participant.

On this clone: Its binding antigen is unknown. Base-call qualities are not available, and no considerably larger clone is one nucleotide away.

TCRbeta CDR3 regions were amplified from genomic DNA by means of the immunoSEQ Assay, a bias-controlled multiplex PCR. Under the source paper's analysis protocol: Within the assay, amplification of reference gene primers was used to estimate how many nucleated cells each sample contained. To quantify the absolute abundance of each unique TCRbeta CDR3 rearrangement, sequence reads were collapsed and filtered. For each sample, productive Simpson clonality was calculated by taking the square root of Simpson's diversity index across productive rearrangements. Sourced from immuneACCESS, this table was stored by TCRdb with only in-frame sequences that have V and J called. A share of the clones is absent; for the studies checked, an unresolved V gene accounts for under half, and the remainder has no known explanation. From that table come the V and J calls and clone size; the DNA was used to work out D and trimming. For this sample there are 400,000 to 500,000 clones; 80% to 90% appear just once. More than 1.4% of the sample is taken by the ten largest.

V is reduced by 2 bases and J by 0 bases, leaving a spacing of 7 bases between them. Inclusive of the bounding cysteine and phenylalanine, the CDR3 is 14 residues long. The CDR3 DNA has 42 bases and is translated from base 1. From a lookup of the germline V gene (reference sequence), CDR1 and CDR2 are SGHNT and YYREEE. The collaborating institutions used their own protocols to collect whole blood in K2EDTA tubes. For TCRbeta analysis, collaborators shipped samples in one of three forms: frozen whole blood, isolated PBMCs, or DNA extracted from either of those sample types. Recombination joined TRBV5-4 with TRBJ2-3; no D gene can be assigned with confidence. The sequenced material came from peripheral blood. The source of this sequence is a woman in her thirties with active or convalescent COVID-19. The base sequence is TGTGCCAGCAGCTTTGGGCAGAGCACAGATACGCAGTATTTT. This translates into CASSFGQSTDTQYF.